This T cell receptor beta chain was sequenced in a study of blood T cell repertoires in COVID-19. Overall study context: In each case, the material was cDNA or gDNA derived from T cells, B-cell-depleted T cells, or PBMCs.

Enrollment of patients from Seattle took place during active infection, with longitudinal follow-up. Under the authors' procedure: Quantification of nucleated cells was approximated via reference gene primer amplification. Assay: immunoSEQ multiplex PCR; the TCRdb copy retains only in-frame clones and omits some. The DNA was the basis for D and trimming; V, J and clone size are from that table. Of hundreds of thousands of clones detected, roughly 90% appear once; the ten largest clones hold around 0.92%. The sequenced sample was peripheral blood. The sequence came from a man aged 18 to 29 with COVID-19, enrolled during active disease.

The CDR3: CASSEAGNSVADTQYF. CDR3 nucleotides: TGTGCCAGCAGTGAAGCAGGAAATAGCGTCGCAGATACGCAGTATTTT. The chain uses TRBV6-1 and TRBJ2-3; TRBD2 is a possible D gene (5 bases). The CDR3 spans 16 residues. Germline CDR1 and CDR2: MNHNS and SASEGT. The V end was cut by 0 bases, the J end by 4 bases, with 14 bases between.